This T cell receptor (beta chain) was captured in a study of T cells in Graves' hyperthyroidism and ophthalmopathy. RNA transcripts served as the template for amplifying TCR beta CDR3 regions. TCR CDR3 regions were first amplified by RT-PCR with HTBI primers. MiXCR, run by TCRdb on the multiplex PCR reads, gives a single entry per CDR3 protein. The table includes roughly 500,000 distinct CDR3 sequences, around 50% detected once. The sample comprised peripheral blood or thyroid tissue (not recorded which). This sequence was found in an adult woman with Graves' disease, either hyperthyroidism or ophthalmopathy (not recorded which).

DNA for the CDR3: TGTGCCATCAGTAAAGCGGGAGGGTACCAAGAGACCCAGTACTTC. It is translated as CAISKAGGYQETQYF. The V call is TRBV10-3, the J call TRBJ2-5, with 10 bases aligning to TRBD2. The CDR3 has 15 amino acids. The J segment lost 0 bases and the V segment lost 5 bases, leaving 3 bases of the junction unmatched. Per the germline V gene, CDR1 is ENHRY and CDR2 is SYGVKD.